This entry concerns a single T cell receptor (beta chain). Its cognate antigen is unknown. This entry comes from a study of long-term antiretroviral therapy in people with HIV. The study, taken as a whole, reports: Pre-ART clonal expansion yielded clones that dominated the repertoire at all time points.

Germline-derived CDR1 and CDR2 are LGHNA and YNFKEQ. The CDR3 spans 15 residues. V was trimmed by 0 bases and J by 10 bases, leaving 18 bases between them. The immunoSEQ assay was v3.0, run at survey level. Measured with immunoSEQ multiplex PCR; TCRdb has only the in-frame clones, and not every one. The repertoire holds 30,000 to 40,000 clones, approximately 85% seen once, with approximately 4.7% in the top ten. The source was unsorted PBMCs, collected approximately 3.3 years after starting antiretroviral therapy. This TCR was recovered from a man younger than 35 with HIV. The chain links TRBV4-2 to TRBJ1-1, with a weak D call TRBD1 (6 bases). The CDR3 region is CASSQDWDTSRGAFF. CDR3 bases: TGTGCCAGCAGCCAAGACTGGGACACCTCTCGGGGAGCTTTCTTT.